What follows is one T cell receptor beta chain and its context. CDR3 length: 15 amino acids. Per the germline V gene, CDR1 is KGHSH and CDR2 is LQKENI. Germline trimming cut 0 bases from V and 6 bases from J; bases unmatched to any gene: 6. The sample belongs to a study of T cell changes during pregnancy in multiple sclerosis. Sequencing used immunoSEQ multiplex PCR; TCRdb keeps in-frame clones, though not all of them. The sample lists about 30,000 clones; under 95% were seen once. V gene TRBV18 combines with J gene TRBJ2-7; 9 nucleotides align to TRBD1. This clonotype originated in a female donor in good health, enrolled as a control in a pregnancy study. The sequencing used peripheral blood, collected in the second trimester of pregnancy. DNA for the CDR3: TGTGCCAGCTCACCACCGATGGGACAGGGTAGCGAGCAGTACTTC. Its translation is CASSPPMGQGSEQYF.